The 21 T cell receptor beta chains below come from one sample, sequenced in a study of regulatory T cells in long-lasting Graves disease. Time point reported: persistent/refractory GD, antithyroid drugs over 5 years with positive TRAb. PBMC-extracted RNA yielded the TCR library. iRepertoire HTBI primers and Arm-PCR of CDR3 regions built TCR beta libraries. A single record per CDR3 protein comes from TCRdb applying MiXCR to the multiplex PCR reads. Altogether 400,000 or so distinct CDR3 sequences are present, roughly a quarter being singletons, with the ten largest covering roughly 28%. The specimen comprised peripheral blood mononuclear cells (PBMCs), sampled when the disease was refractory, from a patient treated with antithyroid drugs. The origin of the receptors is a female donor with Graves disease.

Many counts were recorded for this clonotype. The chain has TRBV7-3 and TRBJ1-2; 8 positions agree with TRBD1. The CDR3 runs 13 residues. Germline CDR1 SGHTA, CDR2 FQGTGA. V lost 5 bases, J lost 4 bases, and 3 bases stayed unmatched. CDR3 amino acids: CASSTGTGYGYTF. CDR3 coding DNA: TGTGCCAGCAGCACGGGGACAGGCTATGGCTACACCTTC.

This clonotype was counted many times. This chain uses TRBV10-3 with TRBJ1-2; perhaps TRBD1 as D (5 bases). The CDR3 is 12 amino acids. Germline V gene data show CDR1 as ENHRY and CDR2 as SYGVKD. Trimming stripped 7 bases from V and 5 bases from J, with 11 bases between. CDR3 region: CAIMGRGYGYTF. CDR3 coding DNA: TGTGCCATCATGGGGCGGGGGTATGGCTACACCTTC.

There are a few counts of this clonotype. This rearrangement joins TRBV29-1 to TRBJ2-2; TRBD1 matches at 7 bases. The V gene's germline CDR1 is SQVTM and CDR2 ANQGSEA. The CDR3 length is 15 residues. V gave up 0 bases and J gave up 7 bases; unmatched junction bases: 8. CDR3 nucleotides: TGCAGCGTTGAAGAAGACGAGGGGGCGAGCGGGGAGCTGTTTTTT. Its translation is CSVEEDEGASGELFF.

This clonotype was counted at least ten times. V is TRBV7-9 and J is TRBJ1-5; D unclear. V was cut by 6 bases and J by 1 base, with 10 bases left in between. CDR1 is SEHNR, CDR2 FQNEAQ, per germline (reference sequence). The CDR3 sequence is 14 residues long. CDR3 bases: TGTGCCAGCAGTCGGACGGGAAGCAATCAGCCCCAGCATTTT. Its translation is CASSRTGSNQPQHF.

The chain employs TRBV4-2 and TRBJ2-1; 10 bases are a match to TRBD2. This CDR3 spans 15 amino acids. Germline assignment: CDR1 LGHNA and CDR2 YNFKEQ. The J segment lost 3 bases and the V segment lost 4 bases, leaving 3 bases of the junction unmatched. CDR3 DNA sequence: TGTGCCAGCAGCCCGAGGACTAGCGGCTACAATGAGCAGTTCTTC. Protein: CASSPRTSGYNEQFF.

This clonotype was seen more than once but under ten times. The chain is built from TRBV7-9 and TRBJ1-4, with 9 bases that match TRBD1. CDR1 and CDR2 (germline): SEHNR, FQNEAQ (reference sequence). There are 15 residues in the CDR3. The ends lost 5 bases at V and 10 bases at J; junction bases unmatched: 11. CDR3 DNA: TGTGCCAGCAGCCGCCTTGGACAGGGGTTCCGAAAACTGTTTTTT. Its protein product is CASSRLGQGFRKLFF.

This clonotype has a single count. Just one base apart from a much larger clone, this may be a read error. DNA of the CDR3: TGTGCCAGCAGTGAATCAGACAGTAGTCGTTACGAGCAGTACTTC. This gives the protein CASSESDSSRYEQYF. The chain employs TRBV6-1 and TRBJ2-7, with a weak D call TRBD1 (5 bases). Germline CDR1 reads MNHNS; CDR2 reads SASEGT. CDR3 length: 15 residues. V shed 2 bases and J shed 4 bases, with 15 bases lying between them.

V is TRBV29-1 and J is TRBJ2-3, with D possibly TRBD2 on 6 matching bases. The CDR3 consists of 14 residues. Per the germline V gene, CDR1 is SQVTM and CDR2 is ANQGSEA. Trimming left V 4 bases short and J 3 bases short, with 14 bases between. The CDR3 nucleotides read TGCAGCGTTGTGACTAGTGGGAGAACAGATACGCAGTATTTT. Translation gives CSVVTSGRTDTQYF.

The chain couples TRBV6-1 to TRBJ1-6; D remains unclear. This CDR3 region has 15 residues. Germline CDR1 and CDR2: MNHNS and SASEGT. V was pared by 4 bases and J by 7 bases, with 14 bases between. The CDR3 here is CASSVFAAQNSPLHF. Here the CDR3 DNA reads TGTGCCAGCAGTGTGTTCGCAGCACAAAATTCACCCCTCCACTTT.

This clonotype was seen a handful of times. This chain connects TRBV24-1 to TRBJ2-5; tentatively, D is TRBD1 (6 bases). This CDR3 contains 14 residues. The germline V gene encodes CDR1 KGHDR and CDR2 SFDVKD. Deletions cut 5 bases from V and 3 bases from J, with 12 bases between. CDR3 in DNA: TGTGCCACCAGTGGGCTCGCAGGGGAAGAGACCCAGTACTTC. This encodes CATSGLAGEETQYF.

This chain connects TRBV18 to TRBJ2-3; D gene uncertain. Per germline, CDR1 KGHSH and CDR2 LQKENI. Trimming stripped 2 bases from V and 5 bases from J, with 5 bases between. The CDR3 loop spans 12 amino acids. The CDR3 here is CASSPGEDTQYF. CDR3 DNA: TGTGCCAGCTCACCAGGAGAAGATACGCAGTATTTT.

J is TRBJ1-2 and V is TRBV6-2 or TRBV6-3, with a tentative D call TRBD1 (5 bases). Trimming left V 8 bases short and J 6 bases short, with 19 bases between. CDR3 length equals 14 residues. CDR1 and CDR2 from the germline V gene are MNHEY and SVGEGT. CDR3 residues: CASSTMTGLHGYTF. The CDR3 nucleotides are TGTGCCAGCTCCACCATGACGGGGCTACATGGCTACACCTTC.

The chain employs TRBV29-1 and TRBJ1-1; D ambiguous. The length of the CDR3 is 12 residues. Trimming left V 7 bases short and J 4 bases short, with 13 bases between. Per germline, CDR1 SQVTM and CDR2 ANQGSEA. The DNA of the CDR3 is TGCAGCGCCAGTTTGGGCCCCACTGAAGCTTTCTTT. Translating gives CSASLGPTEAFF.

This clonotype turned up a few times. V gene TRBV5-1 combines with J gene TRBJ2-7, with 12 bases aligning to TRBD1. CDR3 length equals 15 residues. V was clipped by 4 bases and J by 5 bases; unmatched bases: 7. Germline V gives CDR1 SGHRS, CDR2 YFSETQ. The CDR3 protein is CASSPMGQGAHEQYF. DNA for the CDR3: TGCGCCAGCAGCCCGATGGGACAGGGGGCCCACGAGCAGTACTTC.

This clonotype showed up just a few times. The chain joins TRBV7-8 to TRBJ1-1; 8 nucleotides agree with TRBD1. Per germline, CDR1 SGHVS and CDR2 FQNEAQ. The V gene end was trimmed by 4 bases and the J gene end by 1 base; junction bases not matched to a gene: 5. The CDR3 totals 15 residues. The CDR3 coding sequence is TGTGCCAGCAGCTACCGGGACAGGCGGAACACTGAAGCTTTCTTT. Translation gives CASSYRDRRNTEAFF. The full variable domain, rest sourced from reference TRBV7-8 and TRBJ1-1, is GAGVSQSPRYKVAKRGQDVALRCDPISGHVSLFWYQQALGQGPEFLTYFQNEAQLDKSGLPSDRFFAERPEGSVSTLKIQRTQQEDSAVYLCASSYRDRRNTEAFFGQGTRLTVV.

This clonotype appeared many times. This rearrangement joins TRBV2 to TRBJ2-7; unclear D gene. Germline values: CDR1 SNHLY, CDR2 FYNNEI. The CDR3 runs to 13 residues. The ends were cut back, 6 bases at V and 5 bases at J, with 14 bases in the middle. The CDR3 spells CASRDGGLDEQYF. The CDR3, as DNA: TGTGCCAGCAGGGATGGCGGCCTCGACGAGCAGTACTTC.

The J gene is TRBJ2-7, the V gene TRBV29-1; a weak D match, TRBD2 (6 bases). Germline CDR1 and CDR2: SQVTM and ANQGSEA. V lost 6 bases and J lost 3, with 15 bases in between. CDR3 length: 13 amino acids. The CDR3 DNA reads TGCAGCGTAATGGGTCGACTAGACTACGAGCAGTACTTC. Its translation is CSVMGRLDYEQYF.

A few counts support this clonotype. The V call is TRBV19, the J call TRBJ1-1, with D perhaps matching TRBD1 (6 bases). This CDR3 has 15 amino acids. Germline V CDR1 and CDR2: LNHDA, SQIVND (reference sequence). Between the trimmed V and J ends, which lost 4 bases and 1 base, there was a span of 13 bases. The CDR3 loop reads CASSRPGDANTEAFF. CDR3 nucleotides: TGTGCCAGTAGTAGGCCAGGGGACGCGAACACTGAAGCTTTCTTT.

The chain employs TRBV11-2 and TRBJ1-3; no definite D call. In germline, CDR1 is SGHAT, CDR2 FQNNGV. V lost 0 bases to trimming and J lost 0 bases, with 9 bases between them. The CDR3 is 16 residues long. CDR3 in DNA: TGTGCCAGCAGCTTAGAAACGGGAAACTCTGGAAACACCATATATTTT. Its protein is CASSLETGNSGNTIYF.

V and J are TRBV20-1 and TRBJ1-1, with D maybe TRBD1 (6 bases). CDR1 and CDR2 (germline): DFQATT, SNEGSKA (reference sequence). This CDR3 contains 14 residues. Trimming removed 0 bases at V and 1 base at J, with 9 bases between. The CDR3 is CSARDYRANTEAFF. DNA for the CDR3: TGCAGTGCTAGAGATTACAGGGCGAACACTGAAGCTTTCTTT.

The V and J genes are TRBV27 and TRBJ1-1; 7 bases fit TRBD1. Trimming took 2 bases from V and 3 from J; bases not matched to a gene: 12. The CDR3 runs to 17 residues. CDR1 is MNHEY and CDR2 is SMNVEV in the germline V gene (reference sequence). The CDR3: CASSLLTRGGRDTEAFF. For the CDR3, the DNA is TGTGCCAGCAGTTTACTCACCAGGGGGGGGAGAGACACTGAAGCTTTCTTT.